What follows are 7 T cell receptor beta chains derived from one specimen sequenced in a study of T cells in Graves' hyperthyroidism and ophthalmopathy. Amplification of TCR beta CDR3 regions was performed using RNA transcripts as template. First-round RT-PCR targeting the TCR CDR3 was performed with the HTBI primer set. TCRdb re-analysed the multiplex PCR reads in MiXCR, keeping a single row per CDR3 protein. The sample holds 600,000 to 900,000 distinct CDR3 sequences, about 17% seen once. The sample comprised blood. The receptors here all came from a man younger than 35 with Graves' hyperthyroidism.

This clonotype was detected only a few times. The genes are TRBV19 and TRBJ2-7; D gene ambiguous. The CDR3 is 13 amino acids. Germline CDR1 is LNHDA and CDR2 is SQIVND (reference sequence). V was cut by 3 bases and J by 3 bases, with 9 bases left in between. The CDR3 nucleotides read TGTGCCAGTAGTATTCAAATGCACTACGAGCAGTACTTC. Its translation is CASSIQMHYEQYF.

This clonotype was recorded a few times. This sequence joins TRBV6-1 and TRBJ1-1; D unclear. Germline-derived CDR1 and CDR2 are MNHNS and SASEGT. The CDR3 length is 13 residues. With 6 bases removed from V and 3 bases from J, the gap between germline ends came to 11 bases. The CDR3 loop reads CASRGALDTEAFF. The CDR3 DNA reads TGTGCCAGCAGAGGCGCGCTCGACACTGAAGCTTTCTTT.

This clonotype was observed at least ten times. The chain uses TRBV18 and TRBJ2-1; maybe TRBD1 (6 bases). CDR1 is KGHSH, CDR2 LQKENI, per germline. Trimming took off 3 bases at V and 2 bases at J, with 8 bases between the two ends. This CDR3 is 14 amino acids long. For the CDR3, the DNA is TGTGCCAGCTCACCGGGGGCACCCTACAATGAGCAGTTCTTC. This gives the protein CASSPGAPYNEQFF. The whole variable domain, remainder taken from reference TRBV18 and TRBJ2-1, is NAGVMQNPRHLVRRRGQEARLRCSPMKGHSHVYWYRQLPEEGLKFMVYLQKENIIDESGMPKERFSAEFPKEGPSILRIQQVVRGDSAAYFCASSPGAPYNEQFFGPGTRLTVL.

This clonotype was found many times. The gene calls are TRBV2 and TRBJ1-2; D ambiguous. Germline CDR1 is SNHLY and CDR2 is FYNNEI. The CDR3 spans 13 residues. Trimming cost V 3 bases and J 3 bases, with 8 bases left between them. DNA of the CDR3: TGTGCCAGCAGTGACAGGAAAGACTATGGCTACACCTTC. Residues: CASSDRKDYGYTF.

This clonotype was found a few times. The V and J genes are TRBV6-2 or TRBV6-3 and TRBJ1-5; TRBD1 agrees at 7 bases. CDR1 and CDR2 from the germline V gene are MNHEY and SVGEGT. Trimming cost V 4 bases and J 7 bases; bases outside gene matches: 10. The length of the CDR3 is 15 residues. CDR3 nucleotides: TGTGCCAGCAGTTCTGCAGGGGGACCCTTGCAGCCCCAGCATTTT. This codes for CASSSAGGPLQPQHF.

A single count supports this clonotype. A much larger clone differs from this one at a single base, so this may be a read error. V gene TRBV2 combines with J gene TRBJ2-1, with 12 bases lining up with TRBD2. Judging by the DNA end, TRBJ2-7 fits better; the J call may be wrong. This CDR3 spans 14 amino acids. Looked up from germline, CDR1 is SNHLY and CDR2 is FYNNEI. CDR3 DNA: TGTGCCAGCAGTGTTAGACTAGCGGGAGATGAGCAGTACTTC. It specifies CASSVRLAGDEQYF.

The table lists this clonotype with a few counts. This chain links TRBV18 with TRBJ2-6; 10 bases match TRBD2. The germline V gene encodes CDR1 KGHSH and CDR2 LQKENI. The CDR3 is made up of 17 amino acids. Losses at the gene ends were 1 base for V and 0 bases for J; bases not matched to a gene: 0. The CDR3, as DNA: TGTGCCAGCTCACCACTAGCGGGAGGCTCTGGGGCCAACGTCCTGACTTTC. It encodes CASSPLAGGSGANVLTF.